The clone carrying this TCR beta chain has only a few counts. CDR1 and CDR2 (germline): SQVTM, ANQGSEA. V was clipped by 6 bases and J by 7 bases; unmatched bases: 3. CDR3 length equals 11 residues. This specimen comes from a study of T-cell reconstitution after alpha-beta-depleted transplantation in children. The TCRbeta library incorporated unique molecular identifiers. TCRdb passed the PCR reads through MiXCR, listing each CDR3 protein once. This sample carries some 500,000 distinct CDR3 sequences, 15% to 20% of them seen once, and the ten largest clones take less than 4%. The TCR sequence derives from a human donor who donated a stem cell graft to a child with acute lymphoblastic leukemia. J is TRBJ1-2 and V is TRBV29-1, with 9 nucleotides matching TRBD1. Specimen: PBMCs from the stem cell graft donor, collected from the stem cell graft. This CDR3 reads CSVGQGGGYTF. In nucleotides, the CDR3 is TGCAGCGTGGGACAGGGCGGTGGCTACACCTTC.